Listed here is a single TCR beta chain. This record belongs to a study of shared clonotypes between healthy human individuals. Everyone who donated was a Caucasian adult who lived in Nashville, Tennessee. The length of the CDR3 is 12 residues. CDR1 is GTSNPN, CDR2 SVGIG, per germline (reference sequence). V lost 5 bases to trimming and J lost 0 bases, with 5 bases between them. Source study methods: Filtering was not the same, since immunoSEQ gave junction-only sequences without quality scores. Clones were sequenced by immunoSEQ multiplex PCR, and TCRdb holds only the in-frame ones, with some missing. V, J and clone size are those of that table, while D and trimming were read from the DNA. The data contain 450,000 to 600,000 clones, 79% of them singletons.

The chain combines TRBV30 with TRBJ2-4; no clear D. The TCR sequence derives from a woman between 40 and 55 years old in good health. Some clones in this sample may be carry-over from other donors' samples. Sequencing input: PBMCs. The CDR3, as DNA: TGTGCCTGGGAACTAGCCAAAAACATTCAGTACTTC. Translated: CAWELAKNIQYF.